These 7 T cell receptor beta chains share one sample of origin, sequenced in a study of blood T cell repertoires in COVID-19. Libraries were prepared by immunoSEQ multiplex PCR; TCRdb keeps only in-frame clonotypes and omits some of them. The data show 150,000 to 200,000 clones, about 90% seen once. Sequencing was done on a sample of peripheral blood. All receptors come from a young man with COVID-19, enrolled during active disease.

The chain carries TRBV15 and TRBJ2-3; 10 positions match TRBD1. The germline gives CDR1 LNHNV, CDR2 YYDKDF (reference sequence). The CDR3 has 16 amino acids. V lost 3 bases, J lost 5 bases, and 8 bases stayed unmatched. The CDR3 is CATSRSDRGLGDTQYF. CDR3 sequence (DNA): TGTGCCACCAGCAGGAGCGACAGGGGGCTTGGAGATACGCAGTATTTT.

This clone was counted a few times. The CDR3 loop reads CASSALPGGGTGELFF. CDR3 in DNA: TGTGCCAGCAGTGCTCTTCCGGGAGGGGGCACCGGGGAGCTGTTTTTT. The V gene is TRBV6-4, the J gene TRBJ2-2; 8 bases align to TRBD2. CDR3 length equals 16 residues. The ends lost 4 bases at V and 4 bases at J; junction bases unmatched: 8. Germline lookup yields CDR1 MRHNA and CDR2 SNTAGT.

This chain uses TRBV5-4 with TRBJ2-7; TRBD1 might be the D (7 bases). The germline gives CDR1 SGHNT, CDR2 YYREEE (reference sequence). This CDR3 has 15 residues. V was trimmed by 2 bases and J by 3 bases, leaving 15 bases between them. This CDR3 reads CASSFRGAENYEQYF. Written as DNA, the CDR3 is TGTGCCAGCAGCTTCAGGGGGGCTGAAAACTACGAGCAGTACTTC.

This clone has just one count. The chain couples TRBV7-2 to TRBJ2-7; D may be TRBD1 (5 bases). This CDR3 comprises 16 residues. CDR1 and CDR2 from the germline V gene are SGHTA and FQGNSA. Between the trimmed V and J ends, which lost 0 bases and 0 bases, there was a span of 12 bases. CDR3: CASSLADTISSYEQYF. CDR3 DNA sequence: TGTGCCAGCAGCTTAGCGGACACCATAAGCTCCTACGAGCAGTACTTC.

Only one count was recorded for this clone. A junction boundary mismatches the germline segment, possibly from a read error. CDR3 sequence (DNA): TGTGCCAACAGCCGCGACTTCGACGGCCTGAACACTGAAGCTTTCTTT. Residues: CANSRDFDGLNTEAFF. V is TRBV4-2 and J is TRBJ1-1; no definite D call. The CDR3 is 16 residues long. Germline V gene data show CDR1 as LGHNA and CDR2 as YNFKEQ.

This chain links TRBV19 with TRBJ2-2; a possible D gene is TRBD1 (5 bases). V was cut by 1 base and J by 6 bases, with 6 bases left in between. CDR1 and CDR2 (germline): LNHDA, SQIVND (reference sequence). The CDR3 spans 13 residues. This CDR3 is CASSIGGPGELFF. Written as DNA, the CDR3 is TGTGCCAGTAGTATAGGGGGCCCCGGGGAGCTGTTTTTT.

CDR3 in amino acids: CASSLFPSSSYEQYF. CDR3 DNA: TGTGCCAGCAGCTTATTTCCTTCTAGCTCCTACGAGCAGTACTTC. This rearrangement joins TRBV7-3 to TRBJ2-7; D call uncertain. With 2 bases removed from V and 0 bases from J, the gap between germline ends came to 11 bases. CDR3 size: 15 residues. Germline values: CDR1 SGHTA, CDR2 FQGTGA.